Following are 2 T cell receptor beta chains from one sample sequenced in a study of cytomegalovirus exposure and HLA in healthy donors. PCR involved 60 Vbeta and 13 Jbeta primers. Sequencing used immunoSEQ multiplex PCR; TCRdb keeps in-frame clones, though not all of them. The sample yields more than 150,000 clones, over 80% seen once. The sequencing sample was made of PBMCs. The source of these receptors is a girl aged 10-17 years in good health and CMV-seropositive.

This clone has more than one count but fewer than ten. The chain uses TRBV27 and TRBJ1-5; D might be TRBD1 (5 bases). Trimming took 4 bases from V and 12 from J, leaving 16 bases between them. CDR3 size: 13 residues. Germline CDR1 is MNHEY and CDR2 is SMNVEV (reference sequence). The CDR3 loop reads CASSWGREGLQHF. For the CDR3, the DNA is TGTGCCAGCAGTTGGGGCAGGGAAGGTCTCCAGCATTTT.

The chain is built from TRBV12-2 and TRBJ2-7; no DNA check was done on the table's D call, TRBD2. TRBV12-2 is designated a pseudogene. CDR3 size: 13 residues. The CDR3 DNA reads as TGTGCAAGTCGCTTAGCGGGAGGCTACGAGCAGTACTTC. Translated, it gives CASRLAGGYEQYF.